This T cell receptor (beta chain) was identified in a study of tumor and adjacent non-tumor tissue in lung cancer. Background on the study: Patients were aged roughly 30 to 76, around ten men and roughly five women, stage I to III.

Study observations and caveats: Top 100 clones took a larger repertoire share in normal lung. Significantly higher TCR diversity was found in tumor than normal lung.

Three rounds of nested PCR, following a modified ARM-PCR protocol, produced the TCRbeta library. MiXCR was run by TCRdb on the multiplex PCR reads, yielding one entry per CDR3 protein. The sample lists 220,000 or so distinct CDR3 sequences, 60% to 85% occurring once. No cell sorting was done before RNA was extracted from the tissue. Of note for this clonotype: Antigen: not known.

Trimming took 5 bases from V and 2 from J; bases not matched to a gene: 0. The CDR3 totals 13 residues. CDR1 and CDR2 (germline): SGHRS, YFSETQ. The clonotype was recovered from a man aged 55 to 70 with non-small cell lung cancer. This chain uses TRBV5-1 with TRBJ1-5; 8 nucleotides align to TRBD1. The sample taken for sequencing was lung tumor tissue. CDR3 nucleotide sequence: TGCGCCAGCAGACAGGGGGGCAATCAGCCCCAGCATTTT. Translated, it gives CASRQGGNQPQHF.